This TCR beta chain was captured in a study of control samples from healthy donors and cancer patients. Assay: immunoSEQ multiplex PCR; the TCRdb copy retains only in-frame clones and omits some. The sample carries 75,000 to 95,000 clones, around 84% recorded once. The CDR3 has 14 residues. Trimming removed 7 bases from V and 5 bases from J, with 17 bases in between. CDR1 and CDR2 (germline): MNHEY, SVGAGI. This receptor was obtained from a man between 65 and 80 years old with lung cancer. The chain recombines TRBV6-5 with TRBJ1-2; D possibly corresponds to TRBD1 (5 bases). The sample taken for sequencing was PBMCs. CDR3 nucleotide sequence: TGTGCCAGCATTCAGGGCAGGCTGGAGTATGGCTACACCTTC. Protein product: CASIQGRLEYGYTF.